These 8 T cell receptor beta chains share one sample of origin, sequenced in a study of T cells in women clearing cervical HPV infection (dated by TCRdb to about 2018). Libraries were built with the immunoSEQ multiplex PCR assay. Held by TCRdb, this immuneACCESS table contains in-frame sequences only and omits some clones. Under half of the omission traces to an unresolved V gene where checked; the cause of the rest is unknown. The sample table holds some 40,000 clones. The ten largest make up more than 1% of the sample. What was sequenced was blood buffy coat. These receptor sequences come from a woman aged 18 to 75 with a cervical HPV16 infection that either progressed to CIN3+ or cleared (not recorded which).

Details on this clone: The read gets to within 3 residues of the CDR3 end, and the germline J gene fills in the rest. The gene calls are TRBV29-1 and TRBJ2-5; possibly TRBD1 for D (8 bases). Germline-derived CDR1 and CDR2 are SQVTM and ANQGSEA. V lost 6 bases and J lost 5, with 19 bases in between. The CDR3 contains 14 residues. The CDR3 here is CSVREGRGQETQYF. The CDR3 bases that were read are TGCAGCGTCAGGGAGGGCAGGGGGCAGGAGACC.

To note about this clone: The read ends 3 residues early relative to the CDR3; the germline J gene fills the gap. The chain has TRBV7-6 and TRBJ2-1, with 8 bases lining up with TRBD2. The CDR3 spans 16 residues. With V trimmed by 5 bases and J by 4 bases, 10 bases remained unmatched. Looked up from germline, CDR1 is SGHVS and CDR2 is FNYEAQ. CDR3 sequence reads: CASSLYSSGSYNEQFF. Partial CDR3 DNA: TGTGCCAGCAGCCTTTACTCGAGCGGGAGTTACAATGAG. The variable domain in full, with the rest retrieved from reference TRBV7-6 and TRBJ2-1, is GAGVSQSPRYKVTKRGQDVALRCDPISGHVSLYWYRQALGQGPEFLTYFNYEAQQDKSGLPNDRFSAERPEGSISTLTIQRTEQRDSAMYRCASSLYSSGSYNEQFFGPGTRLTVL.

With regard to this clone: The sequence runs out 3 residues before the end of the CDR3; the remainder is reconstructed from the germline J gene. The rearrangement links TRBV2 to TRBJ1-6, with 10 bases aligning to TRBD1. The V gene end was trimmed by 7 bases and the J gene end by 5 bases; junction bases not matched to a gene: 5. CDR1 and CDR2 (germline): SNHLY, FYNNEI. CDR3 size: 15 residues. The chain's CDR3 is CASILGTGDNSPLHF. CDR3 DNA (partial): TGTGCCAGCATCCTGGGGACAGGGGATAATTCACCC.

Worth noting for this clone: The read falls 3 residues short of the CDR3 end, and the missing part is taken from the germline J gene. The chain links TRBV5-1 to TRBJ2-3, with TRBD1 identical over 7 bases. V gave up 0 bases and J gave up 3 bases; unmatched junction bases: 1. CDR1 and CDR2 (germline): SGHRS, YFSETQ. This CDR3 spans 14 amino acids. The CDR3 loop reads CASSLGDRTDTQYF. The CDR3 DNA, read in part, is TGCGCCAGCAGCTTGGGGGACAGAACAGATACG. Combining the CDR3 with reference TRBV5-1 and TRBJ2-3 gives the whole variable domain KAGVTQTPRYLIKTRGQQVTLSCSPISGHRSVSWYQQTPGQGLQFLFEYFSETQRNKGNFPGRFSGRQFSNSRSEMNVSTLELGDSALYLCASSLGDRTDTQYFGPGTRLTVL.

Worth noting for this clone: The read terminates 3 residues before the CDR3 end, so the remaining end is supplied by the germline J gene. The chain has TRBV23-1 and TRBJ2-5; 7 nucleotides agree with TRBD1. TRBV23-1 is reported as an ORF; its role is uncertain. With 7 bases clipped from V and 5 bases from J, the junction kept 10 bases outside the gene matches. This CDR3 is built from 14 residues. This CDR3 reads CASICQGDTETQYF. The DNA read from the CDR3 is TGCGCCAGCATCTGCCAGGGGGATACGGAGACC.

Comment on this clone: The CDR3 extends 3 residues past the end of the read, so its final part is completed from the germline J gene. This chain links TRBV6-2 or TRBV6-3 with TRBJ2-3, with D perhaps matching TRBD1 (6 bases). CDR1 is MNHEY and CDR2 is SVGEGT in the germline V gene. The CDR3 is made up of 14 amino acids. The CDR3 DNA, read in part, is TGTGCCAGCACGCACAGGGTGGGTGGAGAGACG. Its protein is CASTHRVGGET. The complete CDR3 reads CASTHRVGGETQYF.

Details on this clone: The read halts 3 residues ahead of the CDR3 end, with the missing end drawn from the germline J gene. This chain links TRBV20-1 with TRBJ2-3, with 10 nucleotides matching TRBD2. This CDR3 contains 15 residues. After removal of 1 base from V and 2 bases from J, the junction contained 3 bases not matched to a gene. CDR1 and CDR2 from the germline V gene are DFQATT and SNEGSKA (reference sequence). The sequenced CDR3 bases are TGCAGTGCTAGAGGGACTAGCGGTTACACAGATACG. Amino acids: CSARGTSGYTDT. The full CDR3 sequence reads CSARGTSGYTDTQYF.

Regarding this clone: The CDR3 is cut off 3 residues early in the read; its end comes from the germline J gene. V usage is TRBV19 and J usage is TRBJ2-1, with a tentative D call TRBD1 (5 bases). The CDR3 extends over 14 amino acids. Trimming left V 7 bases short and J 4 bases short, with 14 bases between. Looked up from germline, CDR1 is LNHDA and CDR2 is SQIVND (reference sequence). The CDR3 DNA, read in part, is TGTGCCAGTACCCTGGGGCAGGGTTACAATGAG. Its translation: CASTLGQGYNE. The full-length CDR3 reads as CASTLGQGYNEQFF. Based on the CDR3 plus reference TRBV19 and TRBJ2-1, the full variable domain is DGGITQSPKYLFRKEGQNVTLSCEQNLNHDAMYWYRQDPGQGLRLIYYSQIVNDFQKGDIAEGYSVSREKKESFPLTVTSAQKNPTAFYLCASTLGQGYNEQFFGPGTRLTVL.